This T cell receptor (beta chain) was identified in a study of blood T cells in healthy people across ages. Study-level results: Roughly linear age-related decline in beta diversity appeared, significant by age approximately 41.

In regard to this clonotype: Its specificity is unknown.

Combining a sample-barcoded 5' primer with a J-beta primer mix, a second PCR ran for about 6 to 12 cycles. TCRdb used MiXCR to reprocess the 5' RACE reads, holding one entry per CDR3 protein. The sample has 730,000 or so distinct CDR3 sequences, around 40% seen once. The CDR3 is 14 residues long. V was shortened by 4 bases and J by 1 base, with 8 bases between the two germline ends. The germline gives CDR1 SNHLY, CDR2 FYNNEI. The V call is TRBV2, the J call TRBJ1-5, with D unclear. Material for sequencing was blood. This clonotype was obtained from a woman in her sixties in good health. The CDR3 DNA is TGTGCCAGCAGTGGGAAACTGAGCAATCAGCCCCAGCATTTT. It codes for CASSGKLSNQPQHF.